Reported below is one T cell receptor (beta chain). The antigen is undetermined. Likely unrecorded immune exposures existed in these nominally healthy donors. These data are taken from a study of cytomegalovirus exposure and HLA in healthy donors. Study-wide results and limits: Earlier analysis found most TCR beta V segments productive about 87% or about 30% of the time. A classifier reportedly called cytomegalovirus status with high sensitivity and specificity. At a 0.05 false discovery rate, a later analysis found about 17,000 TCR beta sequences to be associated with HLA alleles.

60 Vbeta and 13 Jbeta primers were used in PCR. The protocol was immunoSEQ multiplex PCR, while the TCRdb copy is restricted to in-frame clones and leaves out a portion. The repertoire consists of about 100,000 clones, with more than 65% occurring once and the leading ten covering more than 4.5%. The sequence was obtained from a young woman in good health and CMV-seropositive. The specimen was PBMCs.

CDR3 loop: CASSHNLFKGNSYEQYF. Written as DNA, the CDR3 is TGTGCCAGCAGCCATAACCTCTTCAAGGGGAACTCCTACGAGCAGTACTTC. The genes are TRBV21-1 and TRBJ2-7; TRBD1, the table's D call, was not compared with the DNA. TRBV21-1 is an annotated pseudogene. CDR3 length: 17 amino acids.